The entry below gives a single TCR beta chain sequence along with its context. Here immunoSEQ multiplex PCR was the method, and the copy in TCRdb shows in-frame clones only, minus some. The table lists approximately 390,000 clones, roughly 90% of them singletons, with 6% to 7.5% in the top ten. The data derive from a study of blood T cell repertoires in COVID-19. Material for sequencing was peripheral blood. The sequence was obtained from a man aged 18 to 29 with active or convalescent COVID-19.

The CDR3 sequence is CASISWQGAIVGNQPQHF. The CDR3 region has the DNA TGTGCCAGCATCTCCTGGCAGGGGGCGATAGTCGGCAATCAGCCCCAGCATTTT. The chain uses TRBV5-6 and TRBJ1-5; TRBD1 aligns across 8 bases. The CDR3 sequence is 18 residues long. The V gene end was trimmed by 6 bases and the J gene end by 2 bases; junction bases not matched to a gene: 16. Germline CDR1 is SGHDT and CDR2 is YYEEEE. The variable domain in full, completed from reference TRBV5-6 and TRBJ1-5, reads DAGVTQSPTHLIKTRGQQVTLRCSPKSGHDTVSWYQQALGQGPQFIFQYYEEEERQRGNFPDRFSGHQFPNYSSELNVNALLLGDSALYLCASISWQGAIVGNQPQHFGDGTRLSIL.